This T cell receptor (beta chain) was identified during a study of monozygotic twins with inflammatory bowel disease. A word on this clonotype: What it binds is not known.

Overall study findings and caveats: IBD patients displayed reduced TCRbeta diversity (inverse Simpson) when set against healthy co-twins.

CDR3 length: 15 amino acids. Germline-derived CDR1 and CDR2 are LNHDA and SQIVND (reference sequence). The authors ran two nested PCRs of about 17 and 10 cycles on TCRalpha and TCRbeta cDNA. TCRdb reprocessed the 5' RACE reads, keeping one entry per CDR3 protein, no DNA. The sample table includes more than 350,000 distinct CDR3 sequences. This receptor was obtained from a human donor with ulcerative colitis or Crohn's disease, or a healthy co-twin of an affected twin (not recorded which). Sequenced input: blood. The chain carries TRBV19 and TRBJ2-7; the D call of TRBD1 rests on TCRdb alone, since no DNA is present to check it. CDR3 protein: CASRWAADRSYEQYF. Full variable domain (outside the CDR3, taken from reference TRBV19 and TRBJ2-7): DGGITQSPKYLFRKEGQNVTLSCEQNLNHDAMYWYRQDPGQGLRLIYYSQIVNDFQKGDIAEGYSVSREKKESFPLTVTSAQKNPTAFYLCASRWAADRSYEQYFGPGTRLTVT.